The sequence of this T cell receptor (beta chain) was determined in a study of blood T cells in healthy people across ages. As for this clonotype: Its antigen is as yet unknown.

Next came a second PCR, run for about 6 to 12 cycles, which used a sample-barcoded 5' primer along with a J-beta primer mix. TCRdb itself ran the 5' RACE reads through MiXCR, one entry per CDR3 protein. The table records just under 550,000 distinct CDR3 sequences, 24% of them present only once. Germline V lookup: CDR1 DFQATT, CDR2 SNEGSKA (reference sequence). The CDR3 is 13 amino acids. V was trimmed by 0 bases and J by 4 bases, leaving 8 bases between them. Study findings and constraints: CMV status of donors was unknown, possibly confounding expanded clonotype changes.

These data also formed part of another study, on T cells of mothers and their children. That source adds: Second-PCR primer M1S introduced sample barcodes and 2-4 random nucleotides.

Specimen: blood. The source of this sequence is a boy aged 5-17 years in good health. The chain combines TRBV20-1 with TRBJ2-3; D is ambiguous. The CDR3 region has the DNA TGCAGTGCTAGAGAAGTAGTCGCAGATACGCAGTATTTT. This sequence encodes CSAREVVADTQYF.